A single sample gave rise to the 27 T cell receptor beta chains below, sequenced in a study of cytomegalovirus exposure and HLA in healthy donors (dated by TCRdb to 2017 to 2019). Library creation used the immunoSEQ multiplex PCR assay. A mixture of 60 forward primers for TCR Vbeta segments and 13 reverse primers for TCR Jbeta segments was used in the multiplex PCR. This immuneACCESS table, as held by TCRdb, lists in-frame sequences with V and J called but not all clones. Of the missing ones, under half trace to an unresolved V gene in checked studies; the others have no known cause. A total of 180,000 or so clones appear in this sample, under 85% of them only once. Of the sample, 2% to 2.5% is held by the ten largest clones. The sequenced sample was PBMCs. The receptors originated from a human donor in good health.

The rearrangement links TRBV30 to TRBJ2-2; D may be TRBD2 (5 bases). With 3 bases removed from V and 0 bases from J, the gap between germline ends came to 11 bases. CDR3 length: 15 amino acids. The germline CDR1 and CDR2 sequences are GTSNPN and SVGIG (reference sequence). This CDR3 reads CAWRGSPTNTGELFF. CDR3 bases: TGTGCCTGGAGGGGGAGCCCAACGAACACCGGGGAGCTGTTTTTT.

As DNA, the CDR3 is TGCGCCAGCAGCCAACCAAGGGACAGTGAAGCTTTCTTT. The encoded protein is CASSQPRDSEAFF. The V and J genes are TRBV5-1 and TRBJ1-1, with 7 bases lining up with TRBD1. Germline assignment: CDR1 SGHRS and CDR2 YFSETQ. The CDR3 loop spans 13 amino acids. Unmatched junction bases numbered 7, after V lost 4 bases and J lost 7 bases. Looking up the rest from reference TRBV5-1 and TRBJ1-1 gives the full variable domain: KAGVTQTPRYLIKTRGQQVTLSCSPISGHRSVSWYQQTPGQGLQFLFEYFSETQRNKGNFPGRFSGRQFSNSRSEMNVSTLELGDSALYLCASSQPRDSEAFFGQGTRLTVV.

The chain combines TRBV5-8 with TRBJ1-5; D gene uncertain. Germline loops: CDR1 SGHTS, CDR2 YDEGEE. The V end was cut by 6 bases, the J end by 4 bases, with 14 bases between. The CDR3 totals 14 residues. The chain's CDR3 is CASTPYGGNQPQHF. The CDR3 nucleotides read TGTGCCAGCACCCCGTACGGCGGGAATCAGCCCCAGCATTTT.

The V gene is TRBV25-1, the J gene TRBJ2-3, with a tentative D call TRBD2 (5 bases). Trimming took 6 bases from V and 5 from J, leaving 12 bases between them. From germline, CDR1 is MGHDK and CDR2 SYGVNS. The CDR3 length is 13 residues. The CDR3 nucleotides read TGTGCCAGCAGAGACCTCCGGGGAGATACGCAGTATTTT. It yields the protein CASRDLRGDTQYF.

V usage is TRBV6-5 and J usage is TRBJ2-3; TRBD2 matches 8 bases. The ends lost 7 bases at V and 4 bases at J; junction bases unmatched: 10. The CDR3 sequence is 15 residues long. The germline CDR1 and CDR2 sequences are MNHEY and SVGAGI. The DNA for the CDR3 is TGTGCCAGCACCCGAGGGCCGGGGGGGCCAGATACGCAGTATTTT. Protein product: CASTRGPGGPDTQYF.

This sequence joins TRBV4-1 and TRBJ2-1, with D perhaps matching TRBD1 (6 bases). Germline V gene lookup returns CDR1 MGHRA and CDR2 YSYEKL. V lost 1 base, J lost 2 bases, and 9 bases lay in between. This CDR3 contains 15 residues. The CDR3 is CASSQADRAYNEQFF. The CDR3 DNA follows: TGCGCCAGCAGCCAAGCGGACAGAGCCTACAATGAGCAGTTCTTC.

The chain has TRBV10-3 and TRBJ1-5; 7 nucleotides line up with TRBD1. J was trimmed by 3 bases and V by 10 bases; bases with no gene match: 6. CDR3 length: 13 amino acids. Germline V lookup: CDR1 ENHRY, CDR2 SYGVKD. CDR3 region: CATEGQPNQPQHF. In DNA, the CDR3 is TGTGCCACGGAGGGACAGCCCAATCAGCCCCAGCATTTT.

This clone came up a few times. CDR3 sequence: CASSLQGAEAFF. The CDR3 DNA is TGTGCCAGCTCCCTTCAGGGGGCTGAAGCTTTCTTT. The genes are TRBV18 and TRBJ1-1; TRBD1 aligns across 7 bases. The length of the CDR3 is 12 residues. V dropped 6 bases and J dropped 6; count of bases not matched to a gene: 4. Germline lookup yields CDR1 KGHSH and CDR2 LQKENI.

V gene TRBV25-1 combines with J gene TRBJ2-7; tentatively, D is TRBD2 (5 bases). CDR3 size: 13 residues. The germline V and J ends were trimmed by 1 base and 2 bases, with 6 bases remaining between them. CDR1 and CDR2 (germline): MGHDK, SYGVNS. The CDR3 is CASSEFGTYEQYF. In DNA, the CDR3 is TGTGCCAGCAGTGAATTCGGGACCTACGAGCAGTACTTC.

The chain employs TRBV5-6 and TRBJ2-5; 9 bases line up with TRBD1. Germline CDR1 SGHDT, CDR2 YYEEEE. The CDR3 is made up of 16 amino acids. Trimming at V came to 4 bases and at J to 4 bases, leaving 11 bases not matched to a gene. The CDR3 reads CASSARDRVVGETQYF. For the CDR3, the DNA is TGTGCCAGCAGCGCTCGGGACAGGGTAGTAGGAGAGACCCAGTACTTC.

The V call is TRBV6-1, the J call TRBJ1-1; TRBD1 might be the D (6 bases). Germline V gene sequence: CDR1 MNHNS, CDR2 SASEGT. Trimming shortened V by 5 bases and J by 0 bases, and 10 bases separated the two germline ends. The CDR3 is made up of 14 amino acids. The CDR3 loop reads CASSRNRVNTEAFF. DNA of the CDR3: TGTGCCAGCAGTCGGAACAGGGTGAACACTGAAGCTTTCTTT.

This chain connects TRBV5-1 to TRBJ1-6, with a weak D call TRBD1 (5 bases). The CDR3 has 14 amino acids. Germline V CDR1 and CDR2: SGHRS, YFSETQ. V dropped 4 bases and J dropped 4 bases, with 9 bases sitting between them. The CDR3 nucleotides are TGCGCCAGCAGCGGAACAGGATATAATTCACCCCTCCACTTT. Translating it yields CASSGTGYNSPLHF.

The chain employs TRBV5-1 and TRBJ1-1; D possibly corresponds to TRBD1 (6 bases). The CDR3 contains 13 residues. V shed 3 bases and J shed 3 bases, with 9 bases lying between them. The V gene's germline CDR1 is SGHRS and CDR2 YFSETQ. CDR3 sequence: CASSSTGDTEAFF. The CDR3 DNA reads as TGCGCCAGCAGCTCGACAGGTGACACTGAAGCTTTCTTT.

A few counts support this clone. The rearrangement joins TRBV9 to TRBJ1-5, with a possible D match to TRBD1 (5 bases). Germline lookup yields CDR1 SGDLS and CDR2 YYNGEE. V lost 1 base, J lost 6 bases, and 11 bases lay in between. The CDR3 totals 14 residues. The CDR3 nucleotides are TGTGCCAGCAGCGTATCAAGCGGGGGTCAGCCCCAGCATTTT. Translating gives CASSVSSGGQPQHF.

This clone came up a few times. The chain is built from TRBV6-1 and TRBJ2-1; weak D call: TRBD2 (5 bases). V shed 4 bases and J shed 3 bases, with 16 bases lying between them. This CDR3 region has 16 residues. The germline V gene encodes CDR1 MNHNS and CDR2 SASEGT. The CDR3, as DNA: TGTGCCAGCAGTGCTATCCGGGGTTTGGGCTACAATGAGCAGTTCTTC. As protein: CASSAIRGLGYNEQFF.

The chain has TRBV7-6 and TRBJ1-1; 7 positions match TRBD1. The J segment lost 5 bases and the V segment lost 6 bases, leaving 6 bases of the junction unmatched. This CDR3 has 13 amino acids. CDR1 and CDR2 from the germline V gene are SGHVS and FNYEAQ. As DNA, the CDR3 is TGTGCCAGCAGGGCAGGGGGGATTACTGAAGCTTTCTTT. As protein: CASRAGGITEAFF.

This clone was observed a handful of times. This sequence joins TRBV4-1 and TRBJ1-5; maybe TRBD1 (5 bases). The CDR3 is made up of 15 amino acids. The V gene's germline CDR1 is MGHRA and CDR2 YSYEKL. V shed 0 bases and J shed 5 bases, with 11 bases lying between them. Here the CDR3 DNA reads TGCGCCAGCAGCCAAGATAGGAGGGGTGATCAGCCCCAGCATTTT. This codes for CASSQDRRGDQPQHF.

This clone was seen just once. The V and J genes are TRBV5-1 and TRBJ2-7, with D maybe TRBD2 (5 bases). The V gene's germline CDR1 is SGHRS and CDR2 YFSETQ. V shed 4 bases and J shed 0 bases, with 11 bases lying between them. This CDR3 region has 14 residues. CDR3 sequence (DNA): TGCGCCAGCAGCACCGCCGGGGTCTCCTACGAGCAGTACTTC. Protein product: CASSTAGVSYEQYF.

V gene TRBV6-5 combines with J gene TRBJ1-5, with 9 bases that match TRBD1. Trimming at V came to 5 bases and at J to 3 bases, leaving 2 bases not matched to a gene. The CDR3 runs to 14 residues. Germline CDR1 reads MNHEY; CDR2 reads SVGAGI. The CDR3 nucleotides are TGTGCCAGCAGTCGGGACAGGGACAATCAGCCCCAGCATTTT. Protein product: CASSRDRDNQPQHF.

This clone occurred a few times. The chain couples TRBV19 to TRBJ1-1; D uncertain. The CDR3 consists of 13 residues. CDR1 is LNHDA and CDR2 is SQIVND in the germline V gene (reference sequence). V was cut by 5 bases and J by 5 bases, with 12 bases left in between. The CDR3 spells CASSLSFTTEAFF. CDR3 bases: TGTGCCAGTAGTTTATCATTTACAACTGAAGCTTTCTTT.

The CDR3 coding sequence is TGTGCCAGCAGTGAAGGACAGGGGAGCCAAGAGACCCAGTACTTC. It is translated as CASSEGQGSQETQYF. This chain links TRBV2 with TRBJ2-5, with 8 nucleotides matching TRBD1. The CDR3 consists of 15 residues. Germline values: CDR1 SNHLY, CDR2 FYNNEI. The ends lost 1 base at V and 1 base at J; junction bases unmatched: 2.

This clone was counted only a few times. This chain uses TRBV2 with TRBJ2-1; D perhaps matches TRBD2 (5 bases). CDR3 length equals 13 residues. Germline values: CDR1 SNHLY, CDR2 FYNNEI. The ends were cut back, 6 bases at V and 9 bases at J, with 15 bases in the middle. In DNA, the CDR3 is TGTGCCAGCAGCGCGGAGGCCGGCAGTGAGCAGTTCTTC. Residues: CASSAEAGSEQFF.

This clone was seen a single time. V is TRBV9 and J is TRBJ1-4; 9 bases map to TRBD1. CDR1 is SGDLS, CDR2 YYNGEE, per germline. V shed 3 bases, J shed 8 bases, and the junction held 5 bases outside the gene matches. This CDR3 contains 14 residues. The CDR3 DNA reads TGTGCCAGCAGCGAGACAGGGGGTTGGGAAAAACTGTTTTTT. It encodes CASSETGGWEKLFF.

The V gene is TRBV19, the J gene TRBJ2-5; 7 positions match TRBD2. Germline V gives CDR1 LNHDA, CDR2 SQIVND (reference sequence). CDR3 length: 15 amino acids. V shed 0 bases, J shed 1 base, and the junction held 2 bases outside the gene matches. The DNA of the CDR3 is TGTGCCAGTAGTATAGAAACGGGGGGCCAAGAGACCCAGTACTTC. This encodes CASSIETGGQETQYF. Using reference TRBV19 and TRBJ2-5 for the parts outside the CDR3, the full variable domain is DGGITQSPKYLFRKEGQNVTLSCEQNLNHDAMYWYRQDPGQGLRLIYYSQIVNDFQKGDIAEGYSVSREKKESFPLTVTSAQKNPTAFYLCASSIETGGQETQYFGPGTRLLVL.

This chain links TRBV6-1 with TRBJ1-1; 7 bases agree with TRBD1. The V gene's germline CDR1 is MNHNS and CDR2 SASEGT. This CDR3 is built from 14 residues. Trimming at V came to 6 bases and at J to 0 bases, leaving 4 bases not matched to a gene. The CDR3 here is CASSQQGLNTEAFF. In DNA form, the CDR3 reads TGTGCCAGCAGCCAACAGGGGTTGAACACTGAAGCTTTCTTT.

This clone has only one observation. The chain recombines TRBV9 with TRBJ2-1, with TRBD1 matching over 7 bases. The CDR3 consists of 13 residues. Trimming removed 3 bases from V and 9 bases from J; junction bases left unmatched: 6. Germline values: CDR1 SGDLS, CDR2 YYNGEE. The CDR3 protein is CASSASTGSEQFF. In DNA form, the CDR3 reads TGTGCCAGCAGCGCCTCGACAGGGAGTGAGCAGTTCTTC.

This clone was counted only a few times. The V call is TRBV6-5, the J call TRBJ1-2; D may be TRBD1 (6 bases). Trimming pared 7 bases from V and 0 bases from J, leaving 12 bases between. The CDR3 loop spans 14 amino acids. Germline V lookup: CDR1 MNHEY, CDR2 SVGAGI. Written as DNA, the CDR3 is TGTGCCAGCAAAGGGACACGGACTAACTATGGCTACACCTTC. This translates into CASKGTRTNYGYTF.